These 24 T cell receptor beta chains originate from one sample sequenced in a study of T cells after somatic rescue of genetic block (dated by TCRdb to about 2020). The method was the immunoSEQ multiplex PCR assay. Sourced from immuneACCESS, this table was stored by TCRdb with only in-frame sequences that have V and J called. A share of the clones is absent; for the studies checked, an unresolved V gene accounts for under half, and the remainder has no known explanation. The sample records about 67,000 clones, 92% of which are singletons. The leading ten clones occupy approximately 3% of the sample. Specimen: peripheral blood mononuclear cells (PBMCs). The receptors stem from a man aged 40-55 years.

The genes are TRBV30 and TRBJ1-5; 9 nucleotides align to TRBD1. The CDR3 covers 14 residues. The ends lost 7 bases at V and 6 bases at J; junction bases unmatched: 10. Looked up from germline, CDR1 is GTSNPN and CDR2 is SVGIG (reference sequence). This chain's CDR3 is CAYAQGAQGQPQHF. As DNA, the CDR3 is TGTGCCTACGCACAGGGGGCGCAGGGTCAGCCCCAGCATTTT.

The rearrangement links TRBV19 to TRBJ1-4; 12 bases are a match to TRBD1. The V gene's germline CDR1 is LNHDA and CDR2 SQIVND (reference sequence). V was clipped by 4 bases and J by 8 bases; unmatched bases: 14. The CDR3 spans 18 residues. CDR3 sequence reads: CASSRSGTGGEQNEKLFF. In DNA form, the CDR3 reads TGTGCCAGTAGTAGATCCGGGACAGGGGGCGAGCAAAACGAAAAACTGTTTTTT.

The rearrangement joins TRBV10-3 to TRBJ2-1, with a weak D call TRBD2 (5 bases). V was trimmed by 2 bases and J by 3 bases, leaving 5 bases between them. Germline V gene sequence: CDR1 ENHRY, CDR2 SYGVKD. The CDR3 runs 13 residues. CDR3 coding DNA: TGTGCCATCAGTGAGGACTACTACAATGAGCAGTTCTTC. Its translation is CAISEDYYNEQFF.

CDR3 bases: TGTGCCAGCAGCTCGACTAGCAGCTACGAGCAGTACTTC. Amino acid sequence: CASSSTSSYEQYF. The rearrangement links TRBV11-3 to TRBJ2-7; TRBD2 matches at 7 bases. Germline V gene lookup returns CDR1 SGHNT and CDR2 YENEEA. The CDR3 sequence is 13 residues long. V lost 4 bases to trimming and J lost 3 bases; unmatched junction nucleotides: 3.

V and J are TRBV2 and TRBJ1-5; D uncertain. This CDR3 region has 16 residues. Trimming removed 3 bases at V and 0 bases at J, with 12 bases between. Per germline, CDR1 SNHLY and CDR2 FYNNEI. The CDR3 spells CASSEGRVYSNQPQHF. CDR3 in DNA: TGTGCCAGCAGTGAGGGGAGAGTGTATAGCAATCAGCCCCAGCATTTT.

The chain combines TRBV4-1 with TRBJ2-7, with 10 bases that match TRBD2. The germline CDR1 and CDR2 sequences are MGHRA and YSYEKL. Germline trimming cut 0 bases from V and 3 bases from J; bases unmatched to any gene: 8. The CDR3 runs 17 residues. CDR3 sequence: CASSQEGLAGGFYEQYF. The CDR3 DNA is TGCGCCAGCAGCCAAGAAGGTTTAGCGGGGGGTTTCTACGAGCAGTACTTC.

This clone was observed a single time. This chain connects TRBV6-5 to TRBJ2-7, with D perhaps matching TRBD1 (6 bases). Looked up from germline, CDR1 is MNHEY and CDR2 is SVGAGI. V was clipped by 0 bases and J by 3 bases, with 9 bases between them. The CDR3 is made up of 14 amino acids. DNA of the CDR3: TGTGCCAGCAGTTACTCAGGACAGCACTACGAGCAGTACTTC. Residues: CASSYSGQHYEQYF.

The rearrangement links TRBV25-1 to TRBJ2-7, with 7 bases fitting TRBD2. The CDR3 consists of 13 residues. V was pared by 4 bases and J by 7 bases, with 7 bases of the junction left unmatched. Germline CDR1 is MGHDK and CDR2 is SYGVNS. The CDR3 loop is CASSAYRGGEQYF. DNA for the CDR3: TGTGCCAGCAGTGCCTATCGGGGAGGGGAGCAGTACTTC.

The genes are TRBV12-5 and TRBJ1-2; TRBD1 aligns across 7 bases. V lost 0 bases and J lost 4; bases outside the gene matches: 8. Germline-derived CDR1 and CDR2 are LGHNT and FRNRAP. This CDR3 is 16 amino acids long. The CDR3 is CASGLVLGQYPYGYTF. The CDR3 coding sequence is TGTGCTAGTGGTTTGGTACTGGGACAGTACCCCTATGGCTACACCTTC.

The V call is TRBV5-4, the J call TRBJ2-1; D not resolved. The CDR3 loop spans 14 amino acids. Germline V gives CDR1 SGHNT, CDR2 YYREEE (reference sequence). Trimming stripped 4 bases from V and 5 bases from J, with 13 bases between. CDR3 bases: TGTGCCAGCAGCGTACAACGCGCTAACAATGAGCAGTTCTTC. This sequence encodes CASSVQRANNEQFF.

The chain is built from TRBV18 and TRBJ1-1, with TRBD1 matching over 7 bases. The junction had 7 bases not matched to a gene; V was cut back by 6 bases and J by 0 bases. This CDR3 has 15 residues. Looked up from germline, CDR1 is KGHSH and CDR2 is LQKENI. CDR3 residues: CASSPPGQMNTEAFF. The CDR3 nucleotides read TGTGCCAGCTCGCCTCCGGGACAGATGAACACTGAAGCTTTCTTT.

This clone was seen only once. This chain connects TRBV18 to TRBJ2-3; maybe TRBD2 (7 bases). The ends were cut back, 3 bases at V and 4 bases at J, with 17 bases in the middle. Germline V lookup: CDR1 KGHSH, CDR2 LQKENI. This CDR3 has 16 amino acids. The CDR3 nucleotides read TGTGCCAGCTCACCTGGGGGGGCCAGAGGCCCAGATACGCAGTATTTT. As protein: CASSPGGARGPDTQYF.

The chain uses TRBV7-9 and TRBJ2-7; D may match TRBD1 or TRBD2 (5 bases each). The germline V gene has CDR1 SEHNR and CDR2 FQNEAQ (reference sequence). Trimming shortened V by 2 bases and J by 1 base, and 21 bases separated the two germline ends. CDR3 length: 18 residues. In DNA form, the CDR3 reads TGTGCCAGCAGCTTACCCGGCAACACATGGGACGGATCCTACGAGCAGTACTTC. The encoded protein is CASSLPGNTWDGSYEQYF.

The chain couples TRBV5-1 to TRBJ2-7; TRBD1 agrees at 10 bases. Unmatched junction bases numbered 12, after V lost 4 bases and J lost 2 bases. The CDR3 loop spans 17 amino acids. In germline, CDR1 is SGHRS, CDR2 YFSETQ. The CDR3 nucleotides are TGCGCCAGCAGCGAAGGACCGACAGGGGGCGGCACCTACGAGCAGTACTTC. The encoded protein is CASSEGPTGGGTYEQYF.

The rearrangement joins TRBV6-1 to TRBJ2-7; 9 nucleotides line up with TRBD2. The CDR3 runs to 13 residues. Germline V gene sequence: CDR1 MNHNS, CDR2 SASEGT. The trim removed 9 bases at V and 2 bases at J, leaving 5 bases unmatched. Here the CDR3 reads CASISGRTYEQYF. CDR3 DNA sequence: TGTGCCAGTATCAGCGGGAGGACCTACGAGCAGTACTTC.

This sequence joins TRBV27 and TRBJ2-5; 14 positions agree with TRBD2. The CDR3 runs 16 residues. The junction had 7 bases not matched to a gene; V was cut back by 6 bases and J by 4 bases. Germline V gene lookup returns CDR1 MNHEY and CDR2 SMNVEV (reference sequence). CDR3 loop: CASSLRGLAGAETQYF. CDR3 bases: TGTGCCAGCAGCCTCCGGGGACTAGCGGGAGCAGAGACCCAGTACTTC.

The chain carries TRBV5-1 and TRBJ2-1; perhaps TRBD1 as D (6 bases). V was trimmed by 4 bases and J by 4 bases, leaving 12 bases between them. The CDR3 consists of 14 residues. Germline V CDR1 and CDR2: SGHRS, YFSETQ. CDR3 amino acids: CASSLDRGYNEQFF. The CDR3, as DNA: TGCGCCAGCAGCCTGGACAGAGGGTACAATGAGCAGTTCTTC.

The gene calls are TRBV7-2 and TRBJ2-3; TRBD2 might be the D (5 bases). The germline gives CDR1 SGHTA, CDR2 FQGNSA. The germline V and J ends were trimmed by 4 bases and 6 bases, with 11 bases remaining between them. The CDR3 loop spans 13 amino acids. DNA for the CDR3: TGTGCCAGCAGCTCTTCTAGCCAGGATACGCAGTATTTT. Translated: CASSSSSQDTQYF.

This clone was recorded a few times. The J gene is TRBJ1-1, the V gene TRBV7-3, with TRBD1 matching 7 bases. CDR3 length: 14 amino acids. Germline CDR1 reads SGHTA; CDR2 reads FQGTGA. The trim removed 5 bases at V and 9 bases at J, leaving 12 bases unmatched. CDR3 sequence (DNA): TGTGCCAGCAGCCCTGCAGGGGGTACCACCCAAGCTTTCTTT. Amino acids: CASSPAGGTTQAFF.

The rearrangement joins TRBV28 to TRBJ1-5; possible D gene TRBD1, 5 bases. Looked up from germline, CDR1 is MDHEN and CDR2 is SYDVKM. This CDR3 is built from 15 residues. V lost 3 bases, J lost 3 bases, and 12 bases lay in between. The CDR3 here is CASSLERGFNQPQHF. CDR3 DNA: TGTGCCAGCAGTTTGGAAAGGGGATTCAATCAGCCCCAGCATTTT.

The chain is built from TRBV7-8 and TRBJ2-7; D is uncertain. There are 13 residues in the CDR3. Trimming removed 0 bases from V and 7 bases from J, with 10 bases in between. Germline V lookup: CDR1 SGHVS, CDR2 FQNEAQ. CDR3 in amino acids: CASSLAPGREQYF. In DNA, the CDR3 is TGTGCCAGCAGCTTAGCCCCGGGTCGGGAGCAGTACTTC.

This clone is a singleton in its sample. V and J are TRBV9 and TRBJ2-1, with D hard to call. V was trimmed by 3 bases and J by 4 bases, leaving 20 bases between them. In germline, CDR1 is SGDLS, CDR2 YYNGEE. The CDR3 covers 17 residues. The CDR3 reads CASSGRLPSWDYNEQFF. CDR3 in DNA: TGTGCCAGCAGCGGACGCCTCCCGAGCTGGGATTACAATGAGCAGTTCTTC.

Turning to this clone: The same CDR3 can be traced to other DNA sequences in this sample. The V gene is TRBV5-6, the J gene TRBJ1-5, with no clear D. The CDR3 sequence is 16 residues long. The V gene lost 2 bases and the J gene lost 4 bases, with 16 bases spanning the gap. Germline CDR1 reads SGHDT; CDR2 reads YYEEEE. CDR3 sequence reads: CASSLRDVGLNQPQHF. Here the CDR3 DNA reads TGTGCCAGCAGCTTACGCGATGTGGGCCTTAATCAGCCCCAGCATTTT.

Only one count was recorded for this clone. The chain joins TRBV29-1 to TRBJ2-1, with D possibly being TRBD2 (5 bases). V was cut by 2 bases and J by 7 bases, with 6 bases left in between. Germline CDR1 is SQVTM and CDR2 is ANQGSEA. The CDR3 totals 11 residues. CDR3: CSVEPGNEQFF. CDR3 DNA sequence: TGCAGCGTTGAACCGGGGAATGAGCAGTTCTTC.